The 17 T cell receptor beta chains listed next were all sequenced from one sample in a study of blood T cell repertoires in COVID-19. Clones were sequenced by immunoSEQ multiplex PCR, and TCRdb holds only the in-frame ones, with some missing. Seen here are approximately 210,000 clones, approximately 87% observed once, and the top ten hold under 3%. The source material was peripheral blood. Receptor source: a woman between 65 and 79 years old with active or convalescent COVID-19.

The V call is TRBV5-5, the J call TRBJ1-2; 10 nucleotides match TRBD1. The V segment lost 4 bases and the J segment 3 bases; nucleotides outside the gene matches: 3. In germline, CDR1 is SGHKS, CDR2 YYEKEE (reference sequence). This CDR3 is built from 14 residues. The CDR3 DNA follows: TGTGCCAGCAGCGGGGACAGGGGATACTATGGCTACACCTTC. Its translation is CASSGDRGYYGYTF.

This clone was counted between two and nine times. V usage is TRBV10-1 and J usage is TRBJ2-2; D gene ambiguous. The V end was cut by 5 bases, the J end by 7 bases, with 17 bases between. The germline V gene encodes CDR1 WNHNN and CDR2 SYGVQD (reference sequence). This CDR3 comprises 15 residues. CDR3 sequence (DNA): TGCGCCAGCAGTTCCCATCCTAGTTCGGGCGGGGAGCTGTTTTTT. Encoded protein: CASSSHPSSGGELFF.

In regard to this clone: The DNA is omitted, as the CDR3 cannot be located on it reliably, and the CDR3 follows TCRdb's listing. The CDR3 loop reads CSTSDSLNTEAFF. The gene calls are TRBV29-1 and TRBJ1-1; TRBD1 was called by the table and not checked on the DNA. Germline V gene sequence: CDR1 SQVTM, CDR2 ANQGSEA. The CDR3 is 13 amino acids long, termini counted.

CDR3 protein: CSVGQVSTGELFF. The CDR3 DNA follows: TGCAGCGTTGGACAGGTTTCCACCGGGGAGCTGTTTTTT. The gene calls are TRBV29-1 and TRBJ2-2; possible D gene TRBD1, 6 bases. The V gene's germline CDR1 is SQVTM and CDR2 ANQGSEA. V gave up 4 bases and J gave up 4 bases, with 10 bases separating them. The CDR3 length is 13 residues.

The rearrangement uses TRBV30 and TRBJ1-5; TRBD1 matches 7 bases. This CDR3 is 14 amino acids long. V gave up 1 base and J gave up 5 bases; unmatched junction bases: 5. Germline values: CDR1 GTSNPN, CDR2 SVGIG (reference sequence). This CDR3 is CAWSGQGEHQPQHF. The CDR3 region has the DNA TGTGCCTGGAGTGGACAGGGAGAGCATCAGCCCCAGCATTTT.

The J gene is TRBJ2-3, the V gene TRBV28, with 9 bases fitting TRBD2. Germline trimming cut 7 bases from V and 1 base from J; bases unmatched to any gene: 9. Germline V CDR1 and CDR2: MDHEN, SYDVKM. The CDR3 has 16 amino acids. The CDR3 bases are TGTGCCAGCACTAACCGACTAGCGGTTCGCACAGATACGCAGTATTTT. Translating gives CASTNRLAVRTDTQYF.

The chain combines TRBV18 with TRBJ2-4; D possibly corresponds to TRBD1 (5 bases). Germline V CDR1 and CDR2: KGHSH, LQKENI. The CDR3 is made up of 15 amino acids. V lost 6 bases and J 3 bases, leaving 15 bases between the germline ends. The CDR3 DNA reads as TGTGCCAGCTCTTCCAGGGTGATCGGCAAAAACATTCAGTACTTC. Protein product: CASSSRVIGKNIQYF.

The chain joins TRBV25-1 to TRBJ2-1; D unclear. Germline assignment: CDR1 MGHDK and CDR2 SYGVNS. The CDR3 totals 15 residues. Deletions cut 4 bases from V and 9 bases from J, with 19 bases between. CDR3 sequence: CASSAPGRGIGEQFF. The CDR3 DNA sequence: TGTGCCAGCAGTGCTCCGGGTCGCGGAATAGGTGAGCAGTTCTTC.

This clone was found a few times. The CDR3 bases are TGCGCCAGCGCAGAACTAGCGGGAGGGCTTACGAATGAGCAGTTCTTC. Translating gives CASAELAGGLTNEQFF. The chain recombines TRBV10-2 with TRBJ2-1, with TRBD2 matching over 13 bases. Germline CDR1 reads WSHSY; CDR2 reads SAAADI. Trimming at V came to 8 bases and at J to 7 bases, leaving 11 bases not matched to a gene. The CDR3 length is 16 residues.

This clone appeared once. The genes are TRBV19 and TRBJ1-2; 7 bases align to TRBD1. This CDR3 comprises 13 residues. Germline CDR1 reads LNHDA; CDR2 reads SQIVND (reference sequence). V lost 5 bases, J lost 8 bases, and 8 bases stayed unmatched. As DNA, the CDR3 is TGTGCCAGTAGTCCCACAGGGGTGGGCGGCTACACCTTC. Its protein product is CASSPTGVGGYTF.

The rearrangement joins TRBV3-1 (or the pseudogene TRBV3-2) to TRBJ2-2, with 7 nucleotides matching TRBD1. CDR1 and CDR2 (germline): LGHDT, YNNKEL (reference sequence). The CDR3 has 15 amino acids. V trimming: 4 bases; J trimming: 0 bases; junction bases outside the gene matches: 2. The CDR3 bases are TGTGCCAGCAGCCCGACAGGGTCGAACACCGGGGAGCTGTTTTTT. Translation: CASSPTGSNTGELFF.

J is TRBJ2-1 and V is TRBV11-3; 11 nucleotides match TRBD2. CDR3 length equals 14 residues. Germline CDR1 and CDR2: SGHNT and YENEEA. With 5 bases clipped from V and 4 bases from J, the junction kept 1 base outside the gene matches. CDR3 region: CASSRLAGYNEQFF. The CDR3 DNA reads TGTGCCAGCAGCCGACTAGCGGGGTACAATGAGCAGTTCTTC.

This sequence joins TRBV7-3 and TRBJ1-1; D remains ambiguous. CDR1 is SGHTA, CDR2 FQGTGA, per germline. The V gene lost 5 bases and the J gene lost 6 bases, with 13 bases spanning the gap. This CDR3 spans 13 amino acids. CDR3 DNA sequence: TGTGCCAGCAGCCAATTAATAGATGCTGAAGCTTTCTTT. Its translation: CASSQLIDAEAFF.

V is TRBV19 and J is TRBJ1-5; 7 bases align to TRBD1. Germline V CDR1 and CDR2: LNHDA, SQIVND (reference sequence). CDR3 size: 16 residues. The trim removed 3 bases at V and 0 bases at J, leaving 5 bases unmatched. CDR3 sequence (DNA): TGTGCCAGTAGTATCGGGACAGCTCCTAGCAATCAGCCCCAGCATTTT. This translates into CASSIGTAPSNQPQHF.

For the CDR3, the DNA is TGTGCCAGCAGCTTAGTCGGGTCTAGCAATCAGCCCCAGCATTTT. Its protein product is CASSLVGSSNQPQHF. This chain uses TRBV7-2 with TRBJ1-5; D uncertain. Trimming cost V 1 base and J 0 bases, with 7 bases left between them. Germline lookup yields CDR1 SGHTA and CDR2 FQGNSA. This CDR3 region has 15 residues. The entire variable domain, with the rest obtained from reference TRBV7-2 and TRBJ1-5, is as follows: GAGVSQSPSNKVTEKGKDVELRCDPISGHTALYWYRQSLGQGLEFLIYFQGNSAPDKSGLPSDRFSAERTGGSVSTLTIQRTQQEDSAVYLCASSLVGSSNQPQHFGDGTRLSIL.

The V gene is TRBV12-3 or TRBV12-4, the J gene TRBJ1-2, with a weak D call TRBD1 (5 bases). CDR3 length equals 13 residues. V dropped 1 base and J dropped 4 bases, with 7 bases sitting between them. Here the CDR3 reads CASSLEQAYGYTF. The CDR3 DNA reads as TGTGCCAGCAGTTTAGAACAGGCCTATGGCTACACCTTC.

The chain uses TRBV18 and TRBJ1-5; TRBD1 is a possible D gene (6 bases). Trimming removed 4 bases at V and 1 base at J, with 20 bases between. The V gene's germline CDR1 is KGHSH and CDR2 LQKENI. This CDR3 has 18 residues. The CDR3 nucleotides read TGTGCCAGCTCACGAGAAATGTCTAGCGGGACAAGCAATCAGCCCCAGCATTTT. This codes for CASSREMSSGTSNQPQHF.